The present TCR beta chain was sequenced within a study of shared clonotypes between healthy human individuals. General study points: With few donors, the genetic and exposure-history diversity represented was limited.

Note on this clone: Its matching antigen is unknown.

A CD45RA+ naive subset and a CD45RA-negative memory subset were split from CD4+ cells. This CDR3 region has 14 residues. In germline, CDR1 is MNHEY, CDR2 SMNVEV (reference sequence). Unmatched junction bases numbered 6, after V lost 8 bases and J lost 0 bases. Per sorted-subset replicate PCR, input was approximately 0.2 ug DNA, representing some 30,000 T cell genomes. The repertoire was sequenced with immunoSEQ multiplex PCR; TCRdb's copy has only in-frame clones and lacks some. The table shows under 1,100,000 clones, with 60% to 80% occurring only once. The chain has TRBV27 and TRBJ2-7; 8 bases match TRBD1. Specimen: memory CD4+ T cells sorted from blood. The subset is: CD45RA-negative fraction. This TCR derives from a man aged 18-30 years in good health. The chain's CDR3 is CASGDRLYSYEQYF. DNA for the CDR3: TGTGCCAGCGGGGACAGGCTATACTCCTACGAGCAGTACTTC.